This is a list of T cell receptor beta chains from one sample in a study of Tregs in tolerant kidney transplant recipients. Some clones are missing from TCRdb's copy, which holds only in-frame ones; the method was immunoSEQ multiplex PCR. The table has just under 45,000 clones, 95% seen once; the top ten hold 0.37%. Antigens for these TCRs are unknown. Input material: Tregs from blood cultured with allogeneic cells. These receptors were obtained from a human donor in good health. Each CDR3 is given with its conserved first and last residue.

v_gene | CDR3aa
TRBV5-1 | CASSPSGVRTDTQYF
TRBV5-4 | CASSPGGFKYQETQYF
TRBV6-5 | CASSPSHRGIGYTF
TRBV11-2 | CASSLSILDDTQYF
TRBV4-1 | CASSQVIGLWHEQYF
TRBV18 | CASSPNQGADTEAFF
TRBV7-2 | CASSLIIPGAGTEAFF
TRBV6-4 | CASSRTSFDEQFF
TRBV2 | CASSAHGGASNQPQHF
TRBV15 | CATSRGWGGSNQPQHF
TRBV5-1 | CASSLAPQGAIPNEQFF
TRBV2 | CASSSGTGGYEQYF
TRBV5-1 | CASSLTDRANVLTF
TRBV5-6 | CASSWDSTNTGELFF
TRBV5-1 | CASSFAGQNTGELFF
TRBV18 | CASSPKAIQETQYF
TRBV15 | CATSRDIFYEQYF